This T cell receptor beta chain was observed in a study of OX40 agonist ivuxolimab in advanced cancers. Across the whole study: Patients received ivuxolimab, an agonistic anti-OX40 (CD134) antibody. Six ivuxolimab dose levels, 0.01 to 10 mg/kg, were given intravenously every 2 weeks. Participants, 80% to 90% male, averaged roughly 55 years of age, ranging from roughly 23 to 90. Study-level results: In the 0.1 to 3.0 mg/kg range, CD4+ and CD8+ blood T cells had expanded clonally by week 6.

For this clone: What it binds is not known.

Only in-frame clones appear in the TCRdb table, and some are missing; sequencing was by immunoSEQ multiplex PCR. The sample has approximately 74,000 clones; 75% to 95% are singletons. V gave up 2 bases and J gave up 2 bases; unmatched junction bases: 6. CDR1 is SGHNT, CDR2 YYREEE, per germline (reference sequence). This CDR3 is built from 16 residues. The chain links TRBV5-4 to TRBJ2-3, with TRBD2 identical over 9 bases. The sample was CD4+ or CD8+ T cells sorted from blood, taken in a trial of the OX40 agonist ivuxolimab. This receptor was taken from an adult with an advanced solid tumor such as melanoma, head and neck, liver or kidney cancer. CDR3 sequence: CASSFPSGNPTDTQYF. CDR3 sequence (DNA): TGTGCCAGCAGCTTTCCTAGCGGGAATCCCACAGATACGCAGTATTTT.